These T cell receptor beta chains were read from a single sample in a study of blood T cell repertoires in COVID-19. The data were produced by immunoSEQ multiplex PCR, yet TCRdb's version contains in-frame clones alone and is incomplete. The profile shows 200,000 to 250,000 clones, roughly 85% of them singletons. The sample was peripheral blood. These receptors were taken from a man aged 18 to 29 with active or convalescent COVID-19. Each CDR3 is given with its conserved first and last residue. The D gene is left open where the match is weak. Part of the rows lack a size; the others show once, few, many or a class for expanded clones.

v_gene	j_gene	abundance	d_gene	CDR3aa	CDR3nt
TRBV18	TRBJ1-1	NA	NA	CASSPLEAAMDTEAFF	TGTGCCAGCTCACCATTGGAGGCCGCTATGGACACTGAAGCTTTCTTT
TRBV20-1	TRBJ2-5	NA	TRBD1	CSARETGGTQETQYF	TGCAGTGCTCGTGAGACAGGGGGCACACAAGAGACCCAGTACTTC
TRBV28	TRBJ1-3	NA	TRBD1	CASSSAGTGFGNTIYF	TGTGCCAGCAGTTCGGCCGGGACAGGGTTTGGAAACACCATATATTTT
TRBV28	TRBJ2-1	NA	TRBD2	CASSFGVGSQRGPYNEQFF	TGTGCCAGCAGTTTTGGGGTAGGCAGCCAGCGGGGACCCTACAATGAGCAGTTCTTC
TRBV5-6	TRBJ1-1	NA	TRBD1	CASSLVYRGTEAFF	TGTGCCAGCAGCTTGGTTTACAGGGGTACTGAAGCTTTCTTT
TRBV29-1	TRBJ2-5	NA	TRBD2	CSVESAGGMETQYF	TGCAGCGTTGAGTCGGCGGGGGGAATGGAGACCCAGTACTTC
TRBV9	TRBJ1-2	NA	NA	CASSVGGTTLHPYGYTF	TGTGCCAGCAGCGTAGGCGGGACGACCCTCCACCCCTATGGCTACACCTTC
TRBV11-1	TRBJ1-6	NA	TRBD1	CASSQGQGGSPLHF	TGTGCCAGCAGCCAGGGACAGGGAGGTTCACCCCTCCACTTT
TRBV28	TRBJ1-2	NA	NA	CASSLLDSNYGYTF	TGTGCCAGCAGTTTATTGGACAGTAATTATGGCTACACCTTC
TRBV10-1	TRBJ2-1	few	NA	CASRWGRGNEQFF	TGCGCCAGCAGGTGGGGGCGCGGCAATGAGCAGTTCTTC
TRBV2	TRBJ2-7	NA	NA	CASNAGAGYYEQYF	TGTGCCAGCAACGCAGGGGCGGGTTACTACGAGCAGTACTTC
TRBV7-2	TRBJ2-7	once	TRBD2	CASSSNGLVYEQYF	TGTGCCAGCAGCTCCAACGGACTAGTATACGAGCAGTACTTC
TRBV4-3	TRBJ1-1	NA	NA	CASSQDARYNTEAFF	TGCGCCAGCAGCCAAGATGCTCGCTACAACACTGAAGCTTTCTTT
TRBV12-3/TRBV12-4	TRBJ1-5	once	TRBD1	CASSLADRAVQHF	TGTGCCAGCAGTTTAGCCGACAGGGCAGTCCAGCATTTT
TRBV4-1	TRBJ1-1	few	TRBD1	CASSHRQGRTEAFF	TGCGCCAGCAGCCACAGACAGGGGAGGACTGAAGCTTTCTTT
TRBV15	TRBJ1-4	NA	TRBD1	CATSPRQGFNEKLFF	TGTGCCACCAGCCCGCGACAGGGGTTTAATGAAAAACTGTTTTTT
TRBV7-2	TRBJ1-5	NA	NA	CASSPSAGSNQPQHF	TGTGCCAGCAGCCCAAGTGCGGGTAGCAATCAGCCCCAGCATTTT
TRBV6-2/TRBV6-3	TRBJ1-2	few	TRBD1	CASSYQPSGGFYGYTF	TGTGCCAGCAGTTACCAGCCCTCAGGGGGTTTTTATGGCTACACCTTC
TRBV6-6	TRBJ2-7	NA	TRBD1	CASSPRDSSYEQYF	TGTGCCAGCAGCCCTCGGGACAGCTCCTACGAGCAGTACTTC
TRBV5-1	TRBJ1-6	once	NA	CASSLDGGVRVGSPLHF	TGCGCCAGCAGCTTGGATGGCGGGGTCAGGGTTGGTTCACCCCTCCACTTT
TRBV20-1	TRBJ1-2	NA	NA	CSASEGGDYGYTF	TGCAGTGCTAGTGAGGGGGGGGACTATGGCTACACCTTC
TRBV10-3	TRBJ1-1	once	NA	CAIGDAMNTEAFF	TGTGCCATCGGTGACGCGATGAACACTGAAGCTTTCTTT
TRBV15	TRBJ1-2	NA	TRBD1	CATSRDPGQGGYTF	TGTGCCACCAGCAGAGACCCGGGACAGGGAGGCTACACCTTC
TRBV5-1	TRBJ1-1	few	TRBD1	CASGGTGLNTEAFF	TGCGCCAGCGGTGGGACAGGGCTGAACACTGAAGCTTTCTTT
TRBV1	TRBJ2-5	NA	NA	CTSSQGGLAGGETQYF	TGCACCAGCAGCCAAGGCGGACTAGCGGGAGGAGAGACCCAGTACTTC
TRBV7-2	TRBJ1-2	NA	NA	CASSRDHSAYGYTF	TGTGCCAGCAGCCGCGATCATTCCGCCTATGGCTACACCTTC
TRBV28	TRBJ1-1	once	NA	CASSLPGGRSNTEAFF	TGTGCCAGCAGTCTCCCGGGCGGGAGATCAAACACTGAAGCTTTCTTT
TRBV9	TRBJ1-4	NA	TRBD1	CASSAKQGAANEKLFF	TGTGCCAGCAGCGCGAAACAGGGGGCGGCTAATGAAAAACTGTTTTTT
TRBV13	TRBJ1-1	NA	NA	CASSLIQNTEAFF	TGTGCCAGCAGCTTGATACAGAACACTGAAGCTTTCTTT
TRBV6-1	TRBJ1-1	NA	NA	CASSEGSAGNTEAFF	TGTGCCAGCAGTGAAGGGTCCGCGGGAAACACTGAAGCTTTCTTT
TRBV2	TRBJ1-5	NA	TRBD1	CASSARTGFRPQHF	TGTGCCAGCAGTGCTAGGACAGGGTTTCGGCCCCAGCATTTT
TRBV28	TRBJ1-1	few	NA	CASRRTLSMNTEAFF	TGTGCCAGCAGGCGCACCCTTAGTATGAACACTGAAGCTTTCTTT
TRBV28	TRBJ2-5	NA	TRBD2	CASSFSSGTTMETQYF	TGTGCCAGCAGTTTCTCTTCCGGGACTACAATGGAGACCCAGTACTTC
TRBV10-2	TRBJ2-5	NA	NA	CASSESTLISRETQYF	TGCGCCAGCAGTGAGTCGACTCTGATAAGTCGAGAGACCCAGTACTTC
TRBV3-1/TRBV3-2	TRBJ2-1	NA	TRBD1	CASSQDLGTGRVDEQFF	TGTGCCAGCAGCCAAGATCTTGGGACAGGGAGGGTTGATGAGCAGTTCTTC
TRBV30	TRBJ1-1	NA	NA	CAWTRMRREAFF	TGTGCCTGGACCCGTATGAGGCGTGAAGCTTTCTTT
TRBV5-6	TRBJ2-5	NA	NA	CASSSTQGETQYF	TGTGCCAGCAGCTCGACCCAGGGGGAGACCCAGTACTTC
TRBV14	TRBJ1-6	NA	NA	CASSQGLYNSPLHF	TGTGCCAGCAGCCAAGGGCTCTATAATTCACCCCTCCACTTT
TRBV11-2	TRBJ2-5	once	TRBD2	CASSLTTSGGARETQYF	TGTGCCAGCAGCTTAACCACTAGCGGGGGGGCCAGGGAGACCCAGTACTTC
TRBV13	TRBJ2-1	once	TRBD1	CASSFRTGSIEQFF	TGTGCCAGCAGCTTCCGGACAGGGAGTATTGAGCAGTTCTTC
TRBV29-1	TRBJ1-2	NA	TRBD1	CSVWVTGGDYGYTF	TGCAGCGTTTGGGTTACAGGGGGCGACTATGGCTACACCTTC
TRBV18	TRBJ1-2	medium-sized	NA	CASSMDRHYGYTF	TGTGCCAGCTCAATGGACAGACACTATGGCTACACCTTC
TRBV7-2	TRBJ2-3	NA	TRBD2	CASRSSGISTDTQYF	TGTGCCAGCAGAAGTAGCGGGATTAGCACAGATACGCAGTATTTT
TRBV28	TRBJ1-2	NA	TRBD1	CASSLTPGQGYGYTF	TGTGCCAGCAGTTTAACCCCGGGACAGGGCTATGGCTACACCTTC
TRBV7-9	TRBJ1-2	NA	TRBD1	CASSLGDRGIGDYGYTF	TGTGCCAGCAGCTTAGGGGACAGGGGAATCGGGGACTATGGCTACACCTTC
TRBV7-8	TRBJ1-2	NA	NA	CASSPLQTRQDDYGYTF	TGTGCCAGCAGCCCCCTCCAAACTAGACAGGACGACTATGGCTACACCTTC
TRBV9	TRBJ1-3	NA	NA	CASSVEQGFGNTIYF	TGTGCCAGCAGCGTAGAACAGGGCTTCGGAAACACCATATATTTT
TRBV6-2/TRBV6-3	TRBJ2-1	NA	TRBD2	CASSPSGGAYDEQFF	TGTGCCAGCAGCCCTAGCGGGGGGGCCTATGATGAGCAGTTCTTC
TRBV3-1/TRBV3-2	TRBJ1-1	NA	NA	CASSPQRAVTEAFF	TGTGCCAGCAGCCCGCAGCGGGCTGTCACTGAAGCTTTCTTT
TRBV2	TRBJ2-1	NA	TRBD1	CASSMTGYAEQFF	TGTGCCAGCAGTATGACAGGGTATGCTGAGCAGTTCTTC
TRBV28	TRBJ1-1	once	NA	CAIGAVNTEAFF	TGTGCCATTGGGGCGGTGAACACTGAAGCTTTCTTT
TRBV6-5	TRBJ1-1	few	NA	CASSYQENTEAFF	TGTGCCAGCAGTTACCAGGAGAACACTGAAGCTTTCTTT